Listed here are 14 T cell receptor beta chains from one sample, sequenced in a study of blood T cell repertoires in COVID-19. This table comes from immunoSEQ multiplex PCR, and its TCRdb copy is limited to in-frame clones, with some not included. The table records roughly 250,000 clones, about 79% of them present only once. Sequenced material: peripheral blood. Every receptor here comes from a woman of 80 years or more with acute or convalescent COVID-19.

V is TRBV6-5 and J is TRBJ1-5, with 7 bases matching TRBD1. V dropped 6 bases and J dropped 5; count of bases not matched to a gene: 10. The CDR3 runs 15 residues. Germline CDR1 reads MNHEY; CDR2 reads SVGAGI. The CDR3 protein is CASRRDSRRDQPQHF. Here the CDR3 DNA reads TGTGCCAGCAGGAGGGACAGCAGAAGAGATCAGCCCCAGCATTTT.

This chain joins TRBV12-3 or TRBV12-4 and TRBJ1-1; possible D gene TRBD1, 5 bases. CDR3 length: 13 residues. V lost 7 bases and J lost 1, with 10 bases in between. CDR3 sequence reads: CASNPGGNTEAFF. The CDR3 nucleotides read TGTGCCAGCAACCCCGGGGGGAACACTGAAGCTTTCTTT.

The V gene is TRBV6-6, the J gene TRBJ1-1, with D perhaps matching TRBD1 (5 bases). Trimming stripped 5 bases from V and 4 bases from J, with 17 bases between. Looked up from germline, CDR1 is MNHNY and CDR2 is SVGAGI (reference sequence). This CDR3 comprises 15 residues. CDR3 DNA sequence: TGTGCCAGCAGTCCGCGGGACTCTCCCGGCACTGAAGCTTTCTTT. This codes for CASSPRDSPGTEAFF.

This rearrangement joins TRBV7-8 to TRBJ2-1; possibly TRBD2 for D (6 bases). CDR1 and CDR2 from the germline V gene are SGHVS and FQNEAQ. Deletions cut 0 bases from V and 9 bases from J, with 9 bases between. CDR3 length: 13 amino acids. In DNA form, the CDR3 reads TGTGCCAGCAGCTTAGCGGGGGAGGCTGAGCAGTTCTTC. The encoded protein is CASSLAGEAEQFF. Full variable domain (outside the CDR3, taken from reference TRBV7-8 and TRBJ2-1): GAGVSQSPRYKVAKRGQDVALRCDPISGHVSLFWYQQALGQGPEFLTYFQNEAQLDKSGLPSDRFFAERPEGSVSTLKIQRTQQEDSAVYLCASSLAGEAEQFFGPGTRLTVL.

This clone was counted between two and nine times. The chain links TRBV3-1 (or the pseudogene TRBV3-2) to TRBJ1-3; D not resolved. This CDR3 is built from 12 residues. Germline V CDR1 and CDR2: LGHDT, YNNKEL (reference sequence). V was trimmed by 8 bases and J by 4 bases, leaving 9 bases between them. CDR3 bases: TGTGCCAGCGGGCGTGAAGGAAACACCATATATTTT. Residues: CASGREGNTIYF.

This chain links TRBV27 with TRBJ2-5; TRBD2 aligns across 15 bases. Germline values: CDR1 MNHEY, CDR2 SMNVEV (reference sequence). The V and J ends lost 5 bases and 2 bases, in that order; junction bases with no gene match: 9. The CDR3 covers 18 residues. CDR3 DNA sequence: TGTGCCAGCAGTGGGGAAGGGGGACTAGCGGGGGGTCAAGAGACCCAGTACTTC. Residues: CASSGEGGLAGGQETQYF.

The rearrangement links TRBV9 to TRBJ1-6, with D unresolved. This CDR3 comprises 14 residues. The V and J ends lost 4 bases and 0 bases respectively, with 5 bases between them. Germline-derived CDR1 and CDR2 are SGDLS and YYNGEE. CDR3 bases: TGTGCCAGCAGCCCCCGCTCCTATAATTCACCCCTCCACTTT. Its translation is CASSPRSYNSPLHF.

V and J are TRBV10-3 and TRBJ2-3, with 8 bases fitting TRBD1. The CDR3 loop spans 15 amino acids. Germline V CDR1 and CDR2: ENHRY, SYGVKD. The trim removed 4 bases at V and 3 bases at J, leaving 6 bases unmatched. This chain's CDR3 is CAISAGTGKTDTQYF. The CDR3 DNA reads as TGTGCCATCAGTGCGGGGACAGGAAAAACAGATACGCAGTATTTT.

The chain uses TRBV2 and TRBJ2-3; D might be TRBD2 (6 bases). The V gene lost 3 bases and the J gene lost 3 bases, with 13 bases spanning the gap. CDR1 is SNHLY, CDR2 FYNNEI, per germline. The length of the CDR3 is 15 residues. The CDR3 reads CASSEWGTGTDTQYF. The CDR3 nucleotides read TGTGCCAGCAGTGAGTGGGGGACTGGGACAGATACGCAGTATTTT.

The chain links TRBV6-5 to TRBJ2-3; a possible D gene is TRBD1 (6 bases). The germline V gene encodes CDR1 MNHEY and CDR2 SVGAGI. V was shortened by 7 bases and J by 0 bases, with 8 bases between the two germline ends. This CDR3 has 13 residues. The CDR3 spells CASKGHSTDTQYF. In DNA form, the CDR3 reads TGTGCCAGCAAGGGACACAGCACAGATACGCAGTATTTT.

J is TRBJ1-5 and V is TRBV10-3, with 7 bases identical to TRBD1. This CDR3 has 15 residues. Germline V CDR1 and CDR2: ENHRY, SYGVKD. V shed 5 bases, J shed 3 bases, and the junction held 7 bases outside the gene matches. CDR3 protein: CAISPGQQINQPQHF. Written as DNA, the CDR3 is TGTGCCATCAGTCCGGGACAGCAGATCAATCAGCCCCAGCATTTT.

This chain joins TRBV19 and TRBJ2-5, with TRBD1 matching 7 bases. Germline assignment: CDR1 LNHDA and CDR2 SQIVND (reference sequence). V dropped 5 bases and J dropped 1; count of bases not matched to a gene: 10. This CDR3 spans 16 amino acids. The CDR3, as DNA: TGTGCCAGTAGTCCCCGAGACAGGGCGGGCCAAGAGACCCAGTACTTC. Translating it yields CASSPRDRAGQETQYF.

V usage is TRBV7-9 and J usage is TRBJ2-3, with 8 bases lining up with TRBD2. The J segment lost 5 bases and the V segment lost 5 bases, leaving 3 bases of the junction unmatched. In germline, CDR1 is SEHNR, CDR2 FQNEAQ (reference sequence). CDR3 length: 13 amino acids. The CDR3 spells CASSLLAGDTQYF. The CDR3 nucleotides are TGTGCCAGCAGCCTTCTAGCGGGAGATACGCAGTATTTT.

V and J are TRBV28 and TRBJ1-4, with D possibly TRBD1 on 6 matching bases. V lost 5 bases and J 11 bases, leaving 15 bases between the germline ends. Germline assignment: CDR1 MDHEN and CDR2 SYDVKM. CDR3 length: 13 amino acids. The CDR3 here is CASSGDTGGKLFF. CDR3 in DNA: TGTGCCAGCAGTGGGGACACTGGTGGGAAACTGTTTTTT. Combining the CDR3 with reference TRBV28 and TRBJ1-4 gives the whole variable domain DVKVTQSSRYLVKRTGEKVFLECVQDMDHENMFWYRQDPGLGLRLIYFSYDVKMKEKGDIPEGYSVSREKKERFSLILESASTNQTSMYLCASSGDTGGKLFFGSGTQLSVL.